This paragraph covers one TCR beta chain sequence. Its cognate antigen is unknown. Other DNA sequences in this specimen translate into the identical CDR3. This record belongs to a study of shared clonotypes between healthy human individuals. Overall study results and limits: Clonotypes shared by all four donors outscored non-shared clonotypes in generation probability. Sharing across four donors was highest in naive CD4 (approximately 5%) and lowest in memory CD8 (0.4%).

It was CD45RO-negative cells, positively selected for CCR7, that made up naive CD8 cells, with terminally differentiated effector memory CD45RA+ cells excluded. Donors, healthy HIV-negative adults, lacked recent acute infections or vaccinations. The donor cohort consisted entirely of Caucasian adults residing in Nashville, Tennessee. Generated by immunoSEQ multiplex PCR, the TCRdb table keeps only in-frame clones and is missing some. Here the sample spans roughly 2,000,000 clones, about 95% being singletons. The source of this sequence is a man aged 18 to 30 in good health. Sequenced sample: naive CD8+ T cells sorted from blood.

The CDR3 sequence: CASSQDRSGELFF. The CDR3 nucleotides read TGCGCCAGCAGCCAAGATCGATCCGGGGAGCTGTTTTTT. The chain combines TRBV4-3 with TRBJ2-2; D unclear. V lost 0 bases and J 6 bases, leaving 5 bases between the germline ends. In germline, CDR1 is LGHNA, CDR2 YSLEER. This CDR3 spans 13 amino acids.